Shown below are 3 T cell receptor beta chains from a single sample sequenced in a study of blood T cell repertoires in COVID-19. This table comes from immunoSEQ multiplex PCR, and its TCRdb copy is limited to in-frame clones, with some not included. In the table there are 300,000 to 350,000 clones, roughly 90% of which are singletons. The sequenced sample consisted of peripheral blood. The receptors stem from a woman in her thirties or forties with COVID-19, enrolled during active disease.

The V and J genes are TRBV7-2 and TRBJ1-2; possibly TRBD1 for D (6 bases). Germline CDR1 SGHTA, CDR2 FQGNSA. This CDR3 contains 13 residues. Deletions cut 2 bases from V and 8 bases from J, with 12 bases between. The CDR3 is CASSLTQGGGYTF. The DNA of the CDR3 is TGTGCCAGCAGCTTAACACAGGGCGGAGGCTACACCTTC. Variable domain in full (rest from reference TRBV7-2 and TRBJ1-2): GAGVSQSPSNKVTEKGKDVELRCDPISGHTALYWYRQSLGQGLEFLIYFQGNSAPDKSGLPSDRFSAERTGGSVSTLTIQRTQQEDSAVYLCASSLTQGGGYTFGSGTRLTVV.

The chain recombines TRBV30 with TRBJ1-1; the D is unclear. The CDR3 length is 13 residues. Trimming stripped 0 bases from V and 5 bases from J, with 10 bases between. Per the germline V gene, CDR1 is GTSNPN and CDR2 is SVGIG (reference sequence). The CDR3 loop is CAWSVLLTTEAFF. The CDR3 DNA sequence: TGTGCCTGGAGTGTACTCCTTACGACTGAAGCTTTCTTT. Filled out from reference TRBV30 and TRBJ1-1, the complete variable domain reads SQTIHQWPATLVQPVGSPLSLECTVEGTSNPNLYWYRQAAGRGLQLLFYSVGIGQISSEVPQNLSASRPQDRQFILSSKKLLLSDSGFYLCAWSVLLTTEAFFGQGTRLTVV.

J is TRBJ1-1 and V is TRBV5-4; possibly TRBD1 for D (6 bases). Trimming pared 0 bases from V and 5 bases from J, leaving 11 bases between. Per germline, CDR1 SGHNT and CDR2 YYREEE (reference sequence). The CDR3 has 14 residues. CDR3 nucleotide sequence: TGTGCCAGCAGCTTGGAGGGACATCGGACTGAAGCTTTCTTT. Its translation: CASSLEGHRTEAFF.